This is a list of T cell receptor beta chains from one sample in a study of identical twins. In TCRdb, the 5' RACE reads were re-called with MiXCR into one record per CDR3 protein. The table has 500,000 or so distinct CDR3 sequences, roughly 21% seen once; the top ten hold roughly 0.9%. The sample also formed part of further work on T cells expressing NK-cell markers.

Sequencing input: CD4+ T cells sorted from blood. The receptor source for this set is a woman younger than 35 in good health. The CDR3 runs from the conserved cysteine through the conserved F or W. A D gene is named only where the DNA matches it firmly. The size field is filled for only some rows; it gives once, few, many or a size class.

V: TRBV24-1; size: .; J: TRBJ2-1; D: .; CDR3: CATSDAGSSYNEQFF; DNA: TGTGCCACCAGTGACGCCGGCTCATCCTACAATGAGCAGTTCTTC
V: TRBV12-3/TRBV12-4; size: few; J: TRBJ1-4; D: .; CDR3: CASSPRPRETNEKLFF; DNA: TGTGCCAGCAGTCCGAGGCCGCGGGAAACTAATGAAAAACTGTTTTTT
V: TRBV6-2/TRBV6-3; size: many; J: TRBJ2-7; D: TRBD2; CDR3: CASSLRGSGRSSYEQYF; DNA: TGTGCCAGCAGTCTACGGGGTAGCGGGAGAAGCTCCTACGAGCAGTACTTC
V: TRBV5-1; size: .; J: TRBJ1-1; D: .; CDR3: CASSLYAPENTEAFF; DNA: TGCGCCAGCAGCTTGTATGCCCCGGAGAACACTGAAGCTTTCTTT
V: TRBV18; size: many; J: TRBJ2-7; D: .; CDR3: CASSPASYEQYF; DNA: TGTGCCAGCTCACCTGCATCCTACGAGCAGTACTTC
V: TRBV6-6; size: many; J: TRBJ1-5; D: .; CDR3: CASSSPGPQHF; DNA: TGTGCCAGCAGTTCCCCAGGGCCCCAGCATTTT
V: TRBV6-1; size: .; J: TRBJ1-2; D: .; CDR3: CASCPQGGSGYTF; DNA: TGTGCCAGTTGCCCTCAAGGGGGGTCTGGCTACACCTTC
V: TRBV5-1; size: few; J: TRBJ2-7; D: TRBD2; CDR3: CASSATGTTPYEQYF; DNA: TGCGCCAGCAGCGCTACCGGGACTACACCTTACGAGCAGTACTTC
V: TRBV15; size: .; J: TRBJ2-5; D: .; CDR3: CATSRGGQETQYF; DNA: TGTGCCACCAGCAGAGGGGGACAAGAGACCCAGTACTTC
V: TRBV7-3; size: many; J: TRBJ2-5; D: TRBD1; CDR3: CASSRQGQETQYF; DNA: TGTGCCAGCAGTCGACAGGGACAAGAGACCCAGTACTTC
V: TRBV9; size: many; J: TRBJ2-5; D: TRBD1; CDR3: CASSVDPGGAVETQYF; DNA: TGTGCCAGCAGCGTAGACCCAGGGGGCGCCGTCGAGACCCAGTACTTC
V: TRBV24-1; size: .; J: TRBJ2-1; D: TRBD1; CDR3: CATSDSGTGKQGEQFF; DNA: TGTGCCACCAGTGATTCCGGGACAGGGAAACAAGGTGAGCAGTTCTTC
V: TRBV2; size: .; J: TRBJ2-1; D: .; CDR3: CAHQPGKYNEQFF; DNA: TGTGCCCACCAACCCGGCAAATACAATGAGCAGTTCTTC
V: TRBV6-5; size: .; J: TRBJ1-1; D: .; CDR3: CASSYVGEKAEAFF; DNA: TGTGCCAGCAGCTACGTGGGGGAGAAGGCTGAAGCTTTCTTT
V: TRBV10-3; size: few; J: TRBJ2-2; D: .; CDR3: CAISEFQGPSNTGELFF; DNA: TGTGCCATCAGTGAGTTTCAGGGCCCCTCGAACACCGGGGAGCTGTTTTTT
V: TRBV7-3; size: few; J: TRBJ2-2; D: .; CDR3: CASSLEGVTGELFF; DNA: TGTGCCAGCAGCTTAGAGGGAGTCACCGGGGAGCTGTTTTTT
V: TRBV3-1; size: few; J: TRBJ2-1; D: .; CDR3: CASSQGSGLHEQFF; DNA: TGTGCCAGCAGCCAAGGGTCCGGGCTCCATGAGCAGTTCTTC
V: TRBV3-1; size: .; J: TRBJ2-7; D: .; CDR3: CACCQDRIAAYEQYF; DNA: TGTGCCTGCTGCCAAGACAGGATAGCGGCCTACGAGCAGTACTTC
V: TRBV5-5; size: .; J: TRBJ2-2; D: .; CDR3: CASSFLDAGELFF; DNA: TGTGCCAGCAGCTTTTTGGACGCCGGGGAGCTGTTTTTT
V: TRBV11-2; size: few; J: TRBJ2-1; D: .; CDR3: CASSFPGNNEQFF; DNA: TGTGCCAGCAGCTTTCCGGGGAACAATGAGCAGTTCTTC
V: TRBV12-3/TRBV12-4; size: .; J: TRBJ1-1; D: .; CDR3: CASRTHGGGDTEAFF; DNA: TGTGCCAGCAGAACCCATGGGGGGGGAGACACTGAAGCTTTCTTT
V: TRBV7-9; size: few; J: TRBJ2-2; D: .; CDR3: CASTLDGAGELFF; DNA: TGTGCCAGCACGCTGGACGGGGCCGGGGAGCTGTTTTTT
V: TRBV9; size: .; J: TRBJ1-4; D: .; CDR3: CASSVGSGNEKLFF; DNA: TGTGCCAGCAGCGTAGGCAGTGGCAATGAAAAACTGTTTTTT
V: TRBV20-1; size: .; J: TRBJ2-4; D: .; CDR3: CSARDYPGGVAAKNIQYF; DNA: TGCAGTGCTAGAGATTACCCCGGAGGAGTAGCAGCCAAAAACATTCAGTACTTC
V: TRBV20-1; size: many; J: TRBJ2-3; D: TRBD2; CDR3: CSALGLETTDTQYF; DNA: TGCAGTGCTCTGGGACTAGAGACCACAGATACGCAGTATTTT
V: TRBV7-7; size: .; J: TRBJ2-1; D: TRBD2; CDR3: CASSRLAGGDHNEQFF; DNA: TGTGCTAGCAGCCGACTAGCGGGGGGGGACCACAATGAGCAGTTCTTC
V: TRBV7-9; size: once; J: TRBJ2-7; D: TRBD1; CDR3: CASSPQTGGSYEQYF; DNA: TGTGCCAGCAGCCCTCAGACAGGGGGCTCCTACGAGCAGTACTTC
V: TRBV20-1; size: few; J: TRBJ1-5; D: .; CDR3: CSASPQINQPQHF; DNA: TGCAGTGCTAGCCCACAGATCAATCAGCCCCAGCATTTT
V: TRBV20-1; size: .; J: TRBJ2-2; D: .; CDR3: CSARAVGNTGELFF; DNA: TGCAGTGCTAGAGCTGTAGGGAACACCGGGGAGCTGTTTTTT
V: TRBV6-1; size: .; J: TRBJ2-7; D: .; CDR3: CASIRGVAAYEQYF; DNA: TGTGCCAGCATCCGGGGAGTAGCAGCCTACGAGCAGTACTTC
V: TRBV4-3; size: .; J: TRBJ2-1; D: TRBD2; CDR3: CASSQEPSGTYNEQFF; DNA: TGCGCCAGCAGCCAGGAACCTAGCGGGACGTACAATGAGCAGTTCTTC
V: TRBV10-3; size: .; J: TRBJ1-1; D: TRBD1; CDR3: CAISGDRDTEAFF; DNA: TGTGCCATCAGTGGGGACAGAGACACTGAAGCTTTCTTT
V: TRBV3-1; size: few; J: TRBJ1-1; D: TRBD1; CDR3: CASSQGRGDTEAFF; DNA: TGTGCCAGCAGCCAGGGCAGGGGGGACACTGAAGCTTTCTTT
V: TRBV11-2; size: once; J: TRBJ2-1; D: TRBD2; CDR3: CASSNRLANEQFF; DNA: TGTGCCAGCAGCAATAGACTAGCCAATGAGCAGTTCTTC
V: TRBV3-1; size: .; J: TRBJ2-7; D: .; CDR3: CASSQGPGGNYEQYF; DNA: TGTGCCAGCAGCCAAGGACCCGGCGGGAACTACGAGCAGTACTTC
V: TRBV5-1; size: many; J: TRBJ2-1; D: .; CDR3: CASSLSRSGSSYNEQFF; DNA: TGCGCCAGCAGCTTGTCAAGGAGCGGAAGCTCCTACAATGAGCAGTTCTTC
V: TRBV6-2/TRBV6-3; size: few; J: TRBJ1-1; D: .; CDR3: CASSYRVGTEAFF; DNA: TGTGCCAGCAGTTATAGGGTCGGGACTGAAGCTTTCTTT
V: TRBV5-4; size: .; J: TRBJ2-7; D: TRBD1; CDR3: CASSLDRGRYEQYF; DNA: TGTGCCAGCAGCTTGGACAGGGGGAGGTACGAGCAGTACTTC
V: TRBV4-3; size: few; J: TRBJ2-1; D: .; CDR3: CASSQGRPNNEQFF; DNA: TGCGCCAGCAGCCAAGGACGGCCAAACAATGAGCAGTTCTTC
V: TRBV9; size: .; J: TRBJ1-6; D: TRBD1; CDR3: CASSAGTGKNSPLHF; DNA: TGTGCCAGCAGCGCCGGGACAGGGAAAAATTCACCCCTCCACTTT
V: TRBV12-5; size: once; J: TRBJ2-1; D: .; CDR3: CASGPEQFF; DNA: TGTGCTAGTGGTCCTGAGCAGTTCTTC
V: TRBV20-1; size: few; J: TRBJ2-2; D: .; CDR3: CSASRQRGELFF; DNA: TGCAGTGCTAGCCGCCAGCGGGGGGAGCTGTTTTTT
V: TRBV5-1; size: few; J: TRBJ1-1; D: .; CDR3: CASSLTPGWEEAFF; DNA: TGCGCCAGCAGCTTGACCCCTGGCTGGGAAGAAGCTTTCTTT
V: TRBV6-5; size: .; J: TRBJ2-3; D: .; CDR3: CASSYRGVEGVSDTQYF; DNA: TGTGCCAGCAGTTACAGGGGAGTGGAGGGGGTGTCAGATACGCAGTATTTT
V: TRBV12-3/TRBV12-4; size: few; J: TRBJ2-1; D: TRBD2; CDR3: CASSPGLAVGWQFF; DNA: TGTGCCAGCAGCCCGGGACTAGCGGTTGGCTGGCAGTTCTTC
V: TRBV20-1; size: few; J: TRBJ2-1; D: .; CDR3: CSARGRAWTSYNEQFF; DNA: TGCAGTGCTAGAGGAAGGGCCTGGACCTCCTACAATGAGCAGTTCTTC
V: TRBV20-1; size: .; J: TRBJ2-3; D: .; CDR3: CSASGEDTQYF; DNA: TGCAGTGCTTCCGGTGAGGATACGCAGTATTTT
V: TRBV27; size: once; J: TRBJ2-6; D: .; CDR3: CASSPTNPRAGANVLTF; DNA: TGTGCCAGCAGTCCTACGAACCCACGGGCCGGGGCCAACGTCCTGACTTTC
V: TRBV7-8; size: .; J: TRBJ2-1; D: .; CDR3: CASSLAQTRAYNEQFF; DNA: TGTGCCAGCAGCTTAGCCCAGACTCGGGCCTACAATGAGCAGTTCTTC
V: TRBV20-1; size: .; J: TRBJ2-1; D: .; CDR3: CSASSRGAYNEQFF; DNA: TGCAGTGCTAGTAGCCGGGGGGCTTACAATGAGCAGTTCTTC
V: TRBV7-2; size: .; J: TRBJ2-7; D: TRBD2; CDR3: CASSLAPGLAGAYEQYF; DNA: TGTGCCAGCAGCTTAGCGCCCGGACTAGCGGGAGCCTACGAGCAGTACTTC
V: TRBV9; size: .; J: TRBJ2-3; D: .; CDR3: CASSVETTGGDTQYF; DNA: TGTGCCAGCAGCGTAGAAACTACTGGGGGAGATACGCAGTATTTT
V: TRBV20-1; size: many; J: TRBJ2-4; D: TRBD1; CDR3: CSASPGQGARNIQYF; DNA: TGCAGTGCGTCCCCGGGACAGGGGGCTAGAAACATTCAGTACTTC
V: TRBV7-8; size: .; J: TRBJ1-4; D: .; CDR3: CASSLGAKYNEKLFF; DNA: TGTGCCAGCAGCTTGGGGGCCAAGTATAATGAAAAACTGTTTTTT
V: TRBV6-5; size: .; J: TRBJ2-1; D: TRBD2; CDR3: CASTLRRGRDSYNEQFF; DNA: TGTGCCAGCACTTTACGTCGGGGGAGGGACTCCTACAATGAGCAGTTCTTC
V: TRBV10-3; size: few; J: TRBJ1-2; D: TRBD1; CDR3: CAISGSGTGGIYGYTF; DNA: TGTGCCATCAGTGGATCCGGGACAGGGGGTATTTATGGCTACACCTTC